This TCR beta chain appears in the sequencing data of a study of early T cells in non-severe SARS-CoV-2 infection. About the research overall: Sequencing used unsorted whole-blood bulk RNA, so chains lack pairing.

This clonotype was seen a handful of times. The antigen is not known. General study findings and limits: Matches to VDJdb favored anti-spike CD8 responses and missed private and CD4 specificities.

V shed 5 bases and J 4 bases; nucleotides not matched to a gene: 2. This CDR3 is built from 14 residues. Germline lookup yields CDR1 MNHEY and CDR2 SVGEGT. Individually, cDNA molecules had unique molecular identifiers attached to them. Each CDR3 protein is one row after TCRdb ran MiXCR on the 5' RACE reads. The sample has some 77,000 distinct CDR3 sequences, roughly 13% seen once; the top ten hold about 1.1%. Sample: whole blood. This TCR was recovered from an adult who was a healthcare worker with PCR-confirmed SARS-CoV-2 infection or an uninfected control (not recorded which). The rearrangement uses TRBV6-2 or TRBV6-3 and TRBJ2-3; 11 bases are shared with TRBD2. The CDR3 here is CASSASGRPDTQYF. CDR3 DNA sequence: TGTGCCAGCAGTGCTAGCGGGAGGCCAGATACGCAGTATTTT.